The 24 T cell receptor beta chains below come from one sample, sequenced in a study of cytomegalovirus exposure and HLA in healthy donors. 60 Vbeta and 13 Jbeta primers were used in PCR. Clones were read by immunoSEQ multiplex PCR, and TCRdb kept only the in-frame ones, dropping some. The table records hundreds of thousands of clones, approximately 82% of them present only once. Sequenced input: PBMCs. These TCRs come from a woman aged 40 to 55 in good health and CMV-seronegative.

This chain connects TRBV23-1 to TRBJ1-2, with 9 bases lining up with TRBD1. TRBV23-1 is an ORF, with its function uncertain. The CDR3 sequence is 15 residues long. The ends lost 2 bases at V and 1 base at J; junction bases unmatched: 2. The CDR3 loop is CASSQTGGFNYGYTF. CDR3 in DNA: TGCGCCAGCAGTCAAACAGGGGGCTTTAACTATGGCTACACCTTC.

The CDR3 DNA follows: TGTGCCAGCAGACGAGGGGGGGAAGGAGAGACCCAGTACTTC. This gives the protein CASRRGGEGETQYF. The V and J genes are TRBV7-9 and TRBJ2-5, with D perhaps TRBD2 (7 bases). CDR3 size: 14 residues. V gave up 6 bases and J gave up 4 bases, with 15 bases separating them. Germline V CDR1 and CDR2: SEHNR, FQNEAQ (reference sequence).

This clone was found a few times. The J gene is TRBJ2-7, the V gene TRBV6-1, with TRBD1 identical over 7 bases. The V and J ends lost 6 bases and 3 bases, in that order; junction bases with no gene match: 8. CDR3 length equals 14 residues. Germline CDR1 reads MNHNS; CDR2 reads SASEGT. For the CDR3, the DNA is TGTGCCAGCAGCGAACAGGGGTTTGGCTACGAGCAGTACTTC. This translates into CASSEQGFGYEQYF.

The V gene is TRBV30, the J gene TRBJ1-1, with a possible D match to TRBD1 (5 bases). Trimming removed 4 bases from V and 6 bases from J, with 15 bases in between. The CDR3 has 13 residues. Germline V CDR1 and CDR2: GTSNPN, SVGIG (reference sequence). In DNA, the CDR3 is TGTGCCTGGAAACGAGACAGAGCGTCTGAAGCTTTCTTT. This encodes CAWKRDRASEAFF.

V is TRBV5-1 and J is TRBJ1-5, with D tentatively TRBD1 (5 bases). The CDR3 has 15 residues. Germline CDR1 SGHRS, CDR2 YFSETQ. V was clipped by 7 bases and J by 3 bases, with 17 bases between them. CDR3 coding DNA: TGCGCCAGCTCCTTGGGGCTACAGCCCAATCAGCCCCAGCATTTT. Translated, it gives CASSLGLQPNQPQHF. The full variable domain, with the rest looked up from reference TRBV5-1 and TRBJ1-5, is KAGVTQTPRYLIKTRGQQVTLSCSPISGHRSVSWYQQTPGQGLQFLFEYFSETQRNKGNFPGRFSGRQFSNSRSEMNVSTLELGDSALYLCASSLGLQPNQPQHFGDGTRLSIL.

This chain links TRBV4-3 with TRBJ1-1; 7 bases match TRBD1. Germline V CDR1 and CDR2: LGHNA, YSLEER. With 1 base clipped from V and 4 bases from J, the junction kept 6 bases outside the gene matches. CDR3 size: 15 residues. The CDR3 region is CASSQGGGKGTEAFF. In DNA form, the CDR3 reads TGCGCCAGCAGCCAAGGAGGGGGCAAGGGCACTGAAGCTTTCTTT.

The rearrangement links TRBV11-1 to TRBJ2-7, with a possible D match to TRBD1 (6 bases). V dropped 6 bases and J dropped 6 bases, with 15 bases sitting between them. This CDR3 comprises 13 residues. Germline assignment: CDR1 SGHAT and CDR2 FQDESV (reference sequence). CDR3 in DNA: TGTGCCAGCAGACACAGGGCTGGCCTCGAGCAGTACTTC. Its translation is CASRHRAGLEQYF.

The chain employs TRBV4-3 and TRBJ2-1, with TRBD1 as a possible D gene (5 bases). V was shortened by 2 bases and J by 2 bases, with 13 bases between the two germline ends. Germline loops: CDR1 LGHNA, CDR2 YSLEER. The CDR3 runs to 16 residues. CDR3 region: CASSQNRILAYNEQFF. CDR3 coding DNA: TGCGCCAGCAGCCAAAACAGGATATTGGCCTACAATGAGCAGTTCTTC.

The rearrangement uses TRBV5-8 and TRBJ2-5; 11 nucleotides line up with TRBD2. The J call is doubtful: the DNA matches TRBJ2-7 better. This CDR3 is 14 amino acids long. Germline CDR1 SGHTS, CDR2 YDEGEE. The CDR3 loop reads CASSLAGGSYEQYF. The CDR3 DNA is TGTGCCAGCAGCCTAGCGGGGGGTTCCTACGAGCAGTACTTC.

The rearrangement links TRBV27 to TRBJ2-4, with 10 bases matching TRBD2. Looked up from germline, CDR1 is MNHEY and CDR2 is SMNVEV (reference sequence). The CDR3 spans 16 residues. V trimming: 5 bases; J trimming: 0 bases; junction bases outside the gene matches: 4. DNA of the CDR3: TGTGCCAGCAGTCAACTAGCGGGACTAGCCAAAAACATTCAGTACTTC. Amino acids: CASSQLAGLAKNIQYF.

This rearrangement joins TRBV2 to TRBJ2-2, with 12 bases lining up with TRBD2. Germline V gene data show CDR1 as SNHLY and CDR2 as FYNNEI. The CDR3 sequence is 17 residues long. With 3 bases clipped from V and 1 base from J, the junction kept 3 bases outside the gene matches. For the CDR3, the DNA is TGTGCCAGCAGTGACTCGACTAGCGGGGGGAACACCGGGGAGCTGTTTTTT. As protein: CASSDSTSGGNTGELFF.

The chain has TRBV6-6 and TRBJ2-6; no definite D call. This CDR3 spans 13 amino acids. Germline CDR1 is MNHNY and CDR2 is SVGAGI (reference sequence). With 5 bases removed from V and 4 bases from J, the gap between germline ends came to 6 bases. The CDR3 region is CASSPYGANVLTF. DNA of the CDR3: TGTGCCAGCAGTCCCTACGGGGCCAACGTCCTGACTTTC.

The genes are TRBV19 and TRBJ1-5, with D unclear. Looked up from germline, CDR1 is LNHDA and CDR2 is SQIVND (reference sequence). V was clipped by 5 bases and J by 0 bases, with 11 bases between them. The length of the CDR3 is 15 residues. CDR3 sequence reads: CASSPVADSNQPQHF. CDR3 DNA sequence: TGTGCCAGTAGTCCGGTGGCGGATAGCAATCAGCCCCAGCATTTT.

The chain joins TRBV6-5 to TRBJ2-7; weak D call: TRBD2 (5 bases). The CDR3 has 13 residues. The V gene lost 5 bases and the J gene lost 0 bases, with 8 bases spanning the gap. The germline CDR1 and CDR2 sequences are MNHEY and SVGAGI. The CDR3 region has the DNA TGTGCCAGCAGTGGACTCGACTCCTACGAGCAGTACTTC. Amino acid sequence: CASSGLDSYEQYF.

The V and J genes are TRBV2 and TRBJ1-5, with D uncertain. V dropped 6 bases and J dropped 7 bases, with 16 bases sitting between them. Germline CDR1 reads SNHLY; CDR2 reads FYNNEI. The CDR3 runs to 14 residues. The CDR3 DNA reads TGTGCCAGCAGGCGAGAACACGGCGGACAGCCCCAGCATTTT. It specifies CASRREHGGQPQHF.

This sequence joins TRBV5-1 and TRBJ2-7, with TRBD2 matching 7 bases. Germline assignment: CDR1 SGHRS and CDR2 YFSETQ. The CDR3 has 14 amino acids. The trim removed 4 bases at V and 3 bases at J, leaving 7 bases unmatched. Here the CDR3 reads CASSPRLADYEQYF. As DNA, the CDR3 is TGCGCCAGCAGCCCTCGACTAGCCGACTACGAGCAGTACTTC.

The rearrangement joins TRBV4-3 to TRBJ2-7; 11 bases map to TRBD2. The CDR3 is 18 residues long. Per the germline V gene, CDR1 is LGHNA and CDR2 is YSLEER. The V and J ends lost 1 base and 2 bases, in that order; junction bases with no gene match: 10. The CDR3 region is CASSQGGLAGGGTYEQYF. CDR3 DNA sequence: TGCGCCAGCAGCCAAGGTGGGCTAGCGGGGGGCGGCACCTACGAGCAGTACTTC.

This chain uses TRBV4-3 with TRBJ2-3; 9 bases match TRBD2. There are 15 residues in the CDR3. After removal of 2 bases from V and 5 bases from J, the junction contained 5 bases not matched to a gene. Germline CDR1 LGHNA, CDR2 YSLEER. CDR3 loop: CASSQRGGAGDTQYF. CDR3 DNA sequence: TGCGCCAGCAGCCAACGCGGGGGGGCGGGAGATACGCAGTATTTT.

V and J are TRBV7-2 and TRBJ2-3; TRBD2 might be the D (5 bases). CDR1 and CDR2 (germline): SGHTA, FQGNSA. The CDR3 is 13 residues long. Trimming left V 5 bases short and J 3 bases short, with 9 bases between. CDR3 residues: CASSGGATDTQYF. The CDR3 nucleotides are TGTGCCAGCAGCGGAGGTGCAACAGATACGCAGTATTTT.

The chain combines TRBV5-6 with TRBJ1-6; 8 positions match TRBD1. The CDR3 has 14 amino acids. Germline trimming cut 5 bases from V and 7 bases from J; bases unmatched to any gene: 5. The germline V gene has CDR1 SGHDT and CDR2 YYEEEE. The CDR3 bases are TGTGCCAGCAGTCGGAGACAGGGGAATTCACCCCTCCACTTT. Amino acids: CASSRRQGNSPLHF.

This clone appeared a few times. The chain combines TRBV9 with TRBJ2-7, with 7 bases identical to TRBD1. The CDR3 covers 14 residues. V lost 2 bases and J lost 2; bases outside the gene matches: 4. The germline V gene has CDR1 SGDLS and CDR2 YYNGEE. This CDR3 reads CASSVGTAPYEQYF. The DNA of the CDR3 is TGTGCCAGCAGCGTCGGGACAGCGCCCTACGAGCAGTACTTC.

The genes are TRBV7-2 and TRBJ1-3; maybe TRBD1 (5 bases). Trimming left V 4 bases short and J 7 bases short, with 23 bases between. The CDR3 has 17 amino acids. CDR1 SGHTA and CDR2 FQGNSA come from the germline V gene. The CDR3 region has the DNA TGTGCCAGCAGCTCAATAAGGGGACCGGGGGGTCGGAACACCATATATTTT. Translated, it gives CASSSIRGPGGRNTIYF.

The chain has TRBV6-5 and TRBJ2-3; TRBD2 might be the D (5 bases). This CDR3 region has 15 residues. With 1 base removed from V and 3 bases from J, the gap between germline ends came to 11 bases. Per the germline V gene, CDR1 is MNHEY and CDR2 is SVGAGI. The CDR3 DNA sequence: TGTGCCAGCAGTTACTTCGGGGTTGGGACAGATACGCAGTATTTT. Encoded protein: CASSYFGVGTDTQYF.

V and J are TRBV28 and TRBJ1-1; the D is unclear. CDR3 length: 15 amino acids. V was pared by 2 bases and J by 3 bases, with 13 bases between. CDR1 is MDHEN and CDR2 is SYDVKM in the germline V gene. DNA for the CDR3: TGTGCCAGCAGTTTACGGGTGGGTCCCGACACTGAAGCTTTCTTT. Amino acid sequence: CASSLRVGPDTEAFF.